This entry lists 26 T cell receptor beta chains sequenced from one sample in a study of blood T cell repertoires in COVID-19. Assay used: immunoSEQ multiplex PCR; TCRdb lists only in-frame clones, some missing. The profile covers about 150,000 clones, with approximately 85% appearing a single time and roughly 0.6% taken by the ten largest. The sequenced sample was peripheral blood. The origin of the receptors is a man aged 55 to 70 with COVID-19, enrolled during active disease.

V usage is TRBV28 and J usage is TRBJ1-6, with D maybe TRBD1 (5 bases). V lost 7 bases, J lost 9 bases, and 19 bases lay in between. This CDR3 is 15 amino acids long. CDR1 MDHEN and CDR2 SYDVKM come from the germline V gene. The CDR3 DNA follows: TGTGCCAGCATCCCCTCGCAGGGTGCTAGTTCACCCCTCCACTTT. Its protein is CASIPSQGASSPLHF.

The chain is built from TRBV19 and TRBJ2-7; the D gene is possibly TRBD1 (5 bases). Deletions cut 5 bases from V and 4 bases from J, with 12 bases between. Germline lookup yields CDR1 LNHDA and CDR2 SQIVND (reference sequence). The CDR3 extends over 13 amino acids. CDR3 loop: CASSAADIYEQYF. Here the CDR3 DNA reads TGTGCCAGTAGTGCGGCGGACATTTACGAGCAGTACTTC.

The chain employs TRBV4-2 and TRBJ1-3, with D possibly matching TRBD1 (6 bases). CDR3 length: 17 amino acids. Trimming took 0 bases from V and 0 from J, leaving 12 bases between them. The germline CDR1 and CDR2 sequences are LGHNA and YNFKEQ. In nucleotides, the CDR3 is TGTGCCAGCAGCCAAGACCGGGACACGTTCTCTGGAAACACCATATATTTT. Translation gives CASSQDRDTFSGNTIYF.

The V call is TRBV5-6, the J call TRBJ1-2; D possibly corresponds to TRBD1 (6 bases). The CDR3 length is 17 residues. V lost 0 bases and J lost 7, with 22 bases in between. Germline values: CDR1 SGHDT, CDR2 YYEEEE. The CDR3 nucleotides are TGTGCCAGCAGCTTGGCTACGTATAGGGGGACAATTGGTGGCTACACCTTC. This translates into CASSLATYRGTIGGYTF.

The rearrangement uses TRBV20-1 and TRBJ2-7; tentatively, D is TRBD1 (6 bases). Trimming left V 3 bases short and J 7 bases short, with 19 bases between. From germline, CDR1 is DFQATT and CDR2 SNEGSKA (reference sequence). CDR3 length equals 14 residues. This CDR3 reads CSASLLGHGFEQYF. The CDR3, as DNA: TGCAGTGCTAGTCTCTTGGGACACGGTTTTGAGCAGTACTTC.

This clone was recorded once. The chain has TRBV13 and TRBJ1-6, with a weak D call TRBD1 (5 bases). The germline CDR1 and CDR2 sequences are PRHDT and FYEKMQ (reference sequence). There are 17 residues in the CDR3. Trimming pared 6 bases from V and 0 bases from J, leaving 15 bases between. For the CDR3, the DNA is TGTGCCAGCAGGGGGGGGGACCGAAGCTCCTATAATTCACCCCTCCACTTT. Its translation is CASRGGDRSSYNSPLHF.

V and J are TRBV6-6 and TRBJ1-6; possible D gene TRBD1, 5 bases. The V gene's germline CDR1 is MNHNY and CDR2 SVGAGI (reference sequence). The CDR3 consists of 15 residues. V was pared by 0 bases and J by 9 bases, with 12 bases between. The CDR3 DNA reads TGTGCCAGCAGTTACTCTGGGCAGGGTACTTCACCCCTCCACTTT. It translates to CASSYSGQGTSPLHF.

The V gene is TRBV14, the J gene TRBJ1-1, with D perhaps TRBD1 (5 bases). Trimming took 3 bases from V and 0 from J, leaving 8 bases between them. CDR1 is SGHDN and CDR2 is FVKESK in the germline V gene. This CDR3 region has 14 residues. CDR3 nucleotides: TGTGCCAGCAGCCACCCAGGGATGAACACTGAAGCTTTCTTT. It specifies CASSHPGMNTEAFF.

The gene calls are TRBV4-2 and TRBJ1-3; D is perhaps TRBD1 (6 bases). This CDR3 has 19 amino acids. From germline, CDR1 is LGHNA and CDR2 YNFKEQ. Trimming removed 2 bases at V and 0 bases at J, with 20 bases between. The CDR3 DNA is TGTGCCAGCAGCCAAACCCCCCGGGGACAAGAATTCTCTGGAAACACCATATATTTT. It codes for CASSQTPRGQEFSGNTIYF.

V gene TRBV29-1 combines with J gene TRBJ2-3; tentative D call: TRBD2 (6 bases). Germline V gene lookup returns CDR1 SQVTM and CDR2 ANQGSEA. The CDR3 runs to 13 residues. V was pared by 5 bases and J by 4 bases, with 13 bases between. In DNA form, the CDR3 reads TGCAGCGTTAGAGCGGGTGTCCCAGATACGCAGTATTTT. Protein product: CSVRAGVPDTQYF.

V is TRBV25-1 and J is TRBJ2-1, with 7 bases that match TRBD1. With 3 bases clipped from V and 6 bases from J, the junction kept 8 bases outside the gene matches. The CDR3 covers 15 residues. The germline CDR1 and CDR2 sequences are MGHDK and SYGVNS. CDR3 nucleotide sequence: TGTGCCAGCAGTGAGGTCGACAGGGTGGTCAATGAGCAGTTCTTC. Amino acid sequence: CASSEVDRVVNEQFF.

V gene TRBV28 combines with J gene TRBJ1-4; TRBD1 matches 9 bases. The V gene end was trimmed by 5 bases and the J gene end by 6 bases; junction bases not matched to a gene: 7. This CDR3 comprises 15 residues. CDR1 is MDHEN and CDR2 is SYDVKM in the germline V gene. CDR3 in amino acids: CASSPAGTGHEKLFF. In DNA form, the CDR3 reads TGTGCCAGCAGTCCCGCCGGGACAGGGCATGAAAAACTGTTTTTT.

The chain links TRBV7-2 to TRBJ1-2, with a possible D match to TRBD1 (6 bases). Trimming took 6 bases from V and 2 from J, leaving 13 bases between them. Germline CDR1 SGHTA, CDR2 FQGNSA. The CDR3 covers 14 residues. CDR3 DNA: TGTGCCAGCAGAACCCGGACAGCAAACTATGGCTACACCTTC. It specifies CASRTRTANYGYTF.

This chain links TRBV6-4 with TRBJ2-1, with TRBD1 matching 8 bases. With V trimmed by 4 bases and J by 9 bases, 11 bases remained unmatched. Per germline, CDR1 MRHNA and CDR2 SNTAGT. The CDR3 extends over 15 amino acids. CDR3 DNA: TGTGCCAGCAGTGTTGTGGGACAGGTCGGTGCTGAGCAGTTCTTC. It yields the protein CASSVVGQVGAEQFF.

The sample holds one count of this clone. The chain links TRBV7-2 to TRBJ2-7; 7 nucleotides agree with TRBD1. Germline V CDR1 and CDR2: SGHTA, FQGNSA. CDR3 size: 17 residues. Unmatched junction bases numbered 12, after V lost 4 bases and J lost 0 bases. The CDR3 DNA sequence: TGTGCCAGCAGCTCAACAGGGGTAAGGAGTGGCTCCTACGAGCAGTACTTC. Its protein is CASSSTGVRSGSYEQYF.

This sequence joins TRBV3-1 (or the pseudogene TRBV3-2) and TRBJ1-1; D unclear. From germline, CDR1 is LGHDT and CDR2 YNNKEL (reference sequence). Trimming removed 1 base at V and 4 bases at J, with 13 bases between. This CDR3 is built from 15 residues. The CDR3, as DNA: TGTGCCAGCAGCCAAGGCGTGTCAGGCAGCACTGAAGCTTTCTTT. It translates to CASSQGVSGSTEAFF.

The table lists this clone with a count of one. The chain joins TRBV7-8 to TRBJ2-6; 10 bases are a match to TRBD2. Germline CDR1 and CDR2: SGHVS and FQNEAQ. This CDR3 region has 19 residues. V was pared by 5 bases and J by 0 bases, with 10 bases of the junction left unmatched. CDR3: CASSPLASGGLSGANVLTF. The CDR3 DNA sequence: TGTGCCAGCAGCCCCCTGGCTAGCGGGGGCCTCTCTGGGGCCAACGTCCTGACTTTC.

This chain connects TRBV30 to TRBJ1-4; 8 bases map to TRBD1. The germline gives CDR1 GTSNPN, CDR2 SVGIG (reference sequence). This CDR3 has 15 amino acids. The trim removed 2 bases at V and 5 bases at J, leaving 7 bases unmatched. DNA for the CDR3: TGTGCCTGGAGTTATAGGCAGGGGGCGAATGAAAAACTGTTTTTT. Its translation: CAWSYRQGANEKLFF.

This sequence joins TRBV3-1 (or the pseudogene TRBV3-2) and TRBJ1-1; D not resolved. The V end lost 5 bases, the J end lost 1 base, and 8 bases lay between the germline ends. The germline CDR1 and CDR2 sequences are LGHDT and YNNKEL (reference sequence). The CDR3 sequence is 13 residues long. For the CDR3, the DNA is TGTGCCAGCAGCTCTACCCAGAACACTGAAGCTTTCTTT. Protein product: CASSSTQNTEAFF.

The CDR3 DNA is TGTGCCTGGTCCCGGGACAGGGGACGGGGCTACACCTTC. This codes for CAWSRDRGRGYTF. The chain has TRBV30 and TRBJ1-2; TRBD1 aligns across 10 bases. This CDR3 spans 13 amino acids. Germline V gives CDR1 GTSNPN, CDR2 SVGIG (reference sequence). V dropped 5 bases and J dropped 8; count of bases not matched to a gene: 8.

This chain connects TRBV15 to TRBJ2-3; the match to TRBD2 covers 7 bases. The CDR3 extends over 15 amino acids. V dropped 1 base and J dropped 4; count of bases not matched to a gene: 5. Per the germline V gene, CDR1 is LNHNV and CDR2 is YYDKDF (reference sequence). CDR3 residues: CATSRGGGRADTQYF. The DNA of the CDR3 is TGTGCCACCAGCAGAGGGGGCGGGAGAGCAGATACGCAGTATTTT.

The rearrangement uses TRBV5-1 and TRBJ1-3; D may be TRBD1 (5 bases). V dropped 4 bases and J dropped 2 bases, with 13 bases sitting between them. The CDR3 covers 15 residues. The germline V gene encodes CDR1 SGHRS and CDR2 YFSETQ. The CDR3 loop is CASSSAGPAGNTIYF. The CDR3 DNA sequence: TGCGCCAGCAGCAGCGCAGGGCCGGCTGGAAACACCATATATTTT. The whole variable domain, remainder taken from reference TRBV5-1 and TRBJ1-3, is KAGVTQTPRYLIKTRGQQVTLSCSPISGHRSVSWYQQTPGQGLQFLFEYFSETQRNKGNFPGRFSGRQFSNSRSEMNVSTLELGDSALYLCASSSAGPAGNTIYFGEGSWLTVV.

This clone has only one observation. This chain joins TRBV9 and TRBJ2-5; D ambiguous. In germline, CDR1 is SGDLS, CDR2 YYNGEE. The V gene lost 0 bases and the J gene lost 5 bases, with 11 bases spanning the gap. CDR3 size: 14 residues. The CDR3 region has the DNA TGTGCCAGCAGCGTAGAATTAGCCGGGGAGACCCAGTACTTC. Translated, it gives CASSVELAGETQYF.

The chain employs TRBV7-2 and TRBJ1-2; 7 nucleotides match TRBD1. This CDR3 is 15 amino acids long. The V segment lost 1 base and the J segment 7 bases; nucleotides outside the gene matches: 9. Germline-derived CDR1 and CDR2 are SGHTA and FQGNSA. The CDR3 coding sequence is TGTGCCAGCAGCTTAGGGTACCATGACAGGGCTGGCTACACCTTC. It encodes CASSLGYHDRAGYTF.

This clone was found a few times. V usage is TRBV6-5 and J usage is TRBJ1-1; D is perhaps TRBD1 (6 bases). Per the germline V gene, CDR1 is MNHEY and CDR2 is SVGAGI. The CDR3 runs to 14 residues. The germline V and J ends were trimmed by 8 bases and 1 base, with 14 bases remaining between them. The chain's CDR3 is CASGTRGANTEAFF. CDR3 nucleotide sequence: TGTGCCAGCGGTACCAGGGGCGCGAACACTGAAGCTTTCTTT.

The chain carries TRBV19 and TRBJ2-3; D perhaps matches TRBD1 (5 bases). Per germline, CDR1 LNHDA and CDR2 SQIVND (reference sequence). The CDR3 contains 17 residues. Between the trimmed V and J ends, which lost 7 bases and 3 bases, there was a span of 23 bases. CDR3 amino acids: CASNHIRGSSRTDTQYF. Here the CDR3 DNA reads TGTGCCAGTAACCACATAAGGGGTTCGAGCCGAACAGATACGCAGTATTTT.